This record covers a single T cell receptor (beta chain). Assay: immunoSEQ multiplex PCR; the TCRdb copy retains only in-frame clones and omits some. The data hold about 1.4 million clones, with over 95% observed a single time. The entry originates in a study of shared clonotypes between healthy human individuals. Germline values: CDR1 SGHRS, CDR2 YFSETQ. The CDR3 sequence is 16 residues long. Trimming took off 2 bases at V and 1 base at J, with 15 bases between the two ends. Specimen: naive CD4+ T cells sorted from blood. Subset denoted: CD45RA+ positively selected. This TCR was sampled from a man aged 30-40 years in good health. The rearrangement links TRBV5-1 to TRBJ1-1; D is undetermined. The CDR3 spells CASSFAIGRGNTEAFF. CDR3 nucleotides: TGCGCCAGCAGCTTCGCCATTGGACGGGGGAACACTGAAGCTTTCTTT.